Each of the 3 T cell receptor beta chains below was sequenced from the same sample in a study of regulatory T cells in long-lasting Graves disease. Building of the TCR beta libraries involved iRepertoire HTBI primers and Arm-PCR of CDR3 regions. Using its own MiXCR run on the multiplex PCR reads, TCRdb lists one record per CDR3 protein. The repertoire includes approximately 540,000 distinct CDR3 sequences, about 12% of them detected once, and about 8.3% sits in the top ten. As to time point: newly diagnosed GD, antithyroid drugs for less than 3 months. There was RNA extracted from PBMCs, and the TCR library was made from it. The data were also submitted as part of a second study, on T cells in Graves' hyperthyroidism and ophthalmopathy.

This specimen was peripheral blood mononuclear cells (PBMCs), taken at new diagnosis, from a patient treated with antithyroid drugs. The receptors here all came from a woman aged 25 to 39 with Graves disease.

This clonotype was observed at least ten times. V usage is TRBV4-3 and J usage is TRBJ1-2; D possibly corresponds to TRBD1 (5 bases). Trimming took 4 bases from V and 5 from J, leaving 11 bases between them. The CDR3 length is 13 residues. The V gene's germline CDR1 is LGHNA and CDR2 YSLEER. The CDR3 region is CASSPREGYGYTF. The DNA for the CDR3 is TGCGCCAGCAGCCCCAGGGAGGGGTATGGCTACACCTTC.

This clonotype was found many times. The chain links TRBV27 to TRBJ1-1; 9 bases are shared with TRBD1. Germline V gene data show CDR1 as MNHEY and CDR2 as SMNVEV (reference sequence). Germline trimming cut 6 bases from V and 0 bases from J; bases unmatched to any gene: 2. The CDR3 length is 14 residues. CDR3 DNA sequence: TGTGCCAGCAGCACAGGGGGCATGAACACTGAAGCTTTCTTT. Translating it yields CASSTGGMNTEAFF.

As regards this clonotype: A much larger clone is a single base away; this may be a read error. The chain carries TRBV5-6 and TRBJ1-2; D is ambiguous. The V end lost 7 bases, the J end lost 4 bases, and 17 bases lay between the germline ends. The CDR3 sequence is 14 residues long. CDR1 SGHDT and CDR2 YYEEEE come from the germline V gene. The CDR3, as DNA: TGTGCCAGCGCCCGCCCAAGCGGCCTCTATGGCTACACCTTC. It yields the protein CASARPSGLYGYTF.